This TCR beta chain derives from a study of blood T cell repertoires in COVID-19. The V gene end was trimmed by 5 bases and the J gene end by 5 bases; junction bases not matched to a gene: 5. Germline V CDR1 and CDR2: SEHNR, FQNEAQ (reference sequence). There are 13 residues in the CDR3. How the authors handled the data: Using reference gene primer amplification, nucleated cell counts were estimated. This table comes from immunoSEQ multiplex PCR, and its TCRdb copy is limited to in-frame clones, with some not included. That table furnishes V, J and clone size, whereas the DNA furnished D and trimming. The repertoire holds about 180,000 clones, roughly 88% seen once, with around 4% in the top ten.

The V and J genes are TRBV7-9 and TRBJ2-7, with 8 bases lining up with TRBD1. This TCR came from a woman in her 30s with acute or convalescent COVID-19. The sequencing input was peripheral blood. The CDR3 region is CASSETGAHEQYF. Written as DNA, the CDR3 is TGTGCCAGCAGCGAGACAGGGGCCCACGAGCAGTACTTC.